This T cell receptor beta chain emerged from a study of cytomegalovirus exposure and HLA in healthy donors. Primers included in the PCR were 60 Vbeta and 13 Jbeta primers. Repertoires were generated with immunoSEQ multiplex PCR, while TCRdb's copy carries only in-frame clones and drops some. The table lists about 220,000 clones, roughly 84% of them singletons. The CDR3 is 12 residues long. The ends were cut back, 5 bases at V and 3 bases at J, with 8 bases in the middle. Germline V gene data show CDR1 as MNHEY and CDR2 as SMNVEV (reference sequence). This clone is a singleton in its sample. V and J are TRBV27 and TRBJ2-7; perhaps TRBD1 as D (5 bases). Sequencing input: PBMCs. This TCR came from a boy between 2 and 15 years old in good health and CMV-seronegative. The CDR3 DNA sequence: TGTGCCAGCAGTCACCAGGGCTACGAGCAGTACTTC. Translated: CASSHQGYEQYF.